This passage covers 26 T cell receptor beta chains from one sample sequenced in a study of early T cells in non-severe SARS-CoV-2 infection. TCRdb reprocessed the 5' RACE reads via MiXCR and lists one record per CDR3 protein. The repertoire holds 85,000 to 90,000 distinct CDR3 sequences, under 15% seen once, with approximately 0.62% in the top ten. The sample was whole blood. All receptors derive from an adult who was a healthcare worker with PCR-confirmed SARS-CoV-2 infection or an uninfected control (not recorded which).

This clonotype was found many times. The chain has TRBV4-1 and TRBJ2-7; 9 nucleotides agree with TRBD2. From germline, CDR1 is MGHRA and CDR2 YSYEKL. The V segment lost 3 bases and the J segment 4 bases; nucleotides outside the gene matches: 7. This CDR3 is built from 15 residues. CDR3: CASSQYPSGEYEQYV. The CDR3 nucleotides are TGCGCCAGCAGCCAGTACCCTAGCGGGGAATACGAGCAGTACGTC.

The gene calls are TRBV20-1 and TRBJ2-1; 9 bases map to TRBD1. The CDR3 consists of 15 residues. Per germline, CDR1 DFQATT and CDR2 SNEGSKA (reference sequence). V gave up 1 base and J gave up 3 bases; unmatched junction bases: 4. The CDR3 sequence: CSARAGTGFYNEQFF. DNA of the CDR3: TGCAGTGCTAGAGCAGGGACAGGGTTCTACAATGAGCAGTTCTTC.

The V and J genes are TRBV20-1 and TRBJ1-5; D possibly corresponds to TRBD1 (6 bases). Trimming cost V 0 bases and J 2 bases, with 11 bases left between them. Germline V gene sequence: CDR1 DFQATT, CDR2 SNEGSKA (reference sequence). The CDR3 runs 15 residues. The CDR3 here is CSARDPTGRNQPQHF. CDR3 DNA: TGCAGTGCTAGAGATCCGACAGGCCGCAATCAGCCCCAGCATTTT.

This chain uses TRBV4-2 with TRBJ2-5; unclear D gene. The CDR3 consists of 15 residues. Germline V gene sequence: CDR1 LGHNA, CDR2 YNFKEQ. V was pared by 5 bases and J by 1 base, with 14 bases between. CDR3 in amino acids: CASSSPEASQETQYF. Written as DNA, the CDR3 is TGTGCCAGCAGCTCCCCTGAGGCCAGCCAAGAGACCCAGTACTTC.

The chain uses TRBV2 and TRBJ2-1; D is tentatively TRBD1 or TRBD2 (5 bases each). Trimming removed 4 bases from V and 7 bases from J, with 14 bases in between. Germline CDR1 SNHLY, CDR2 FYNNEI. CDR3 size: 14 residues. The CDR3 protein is CASSGGAGPNEQFF. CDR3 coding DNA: TGTGCCAGCAGTGGAGGGGCAGGACCTAATGAGCAGTTCTTC.

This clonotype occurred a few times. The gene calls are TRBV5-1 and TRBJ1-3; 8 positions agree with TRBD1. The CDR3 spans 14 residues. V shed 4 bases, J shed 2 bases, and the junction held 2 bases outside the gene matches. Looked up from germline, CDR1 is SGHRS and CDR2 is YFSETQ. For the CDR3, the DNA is TGCGCCAGCAGCCAGGACAGGGCTGGAAACACCATATATTTT. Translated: CASSQDRAGNTIYF.

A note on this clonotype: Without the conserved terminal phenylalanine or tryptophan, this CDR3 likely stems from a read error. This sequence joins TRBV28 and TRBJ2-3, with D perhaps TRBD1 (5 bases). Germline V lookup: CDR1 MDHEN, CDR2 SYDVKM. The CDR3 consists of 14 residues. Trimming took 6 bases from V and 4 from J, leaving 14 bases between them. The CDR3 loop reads CASSPGRVPDTQYL. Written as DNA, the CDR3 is TGTGCCAGCAGCCCCGGCAGGGTGCCAGATACGCAGTATTTG.

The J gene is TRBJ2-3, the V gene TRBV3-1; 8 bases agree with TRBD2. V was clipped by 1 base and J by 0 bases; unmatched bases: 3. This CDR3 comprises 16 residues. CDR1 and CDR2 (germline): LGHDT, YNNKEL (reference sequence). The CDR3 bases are TGTGCCAGCAGCCAAGCCGCGGGGGGTAGCACAGATACGCAGTATTTT. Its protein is CASSQAAGGSTDTQYF.

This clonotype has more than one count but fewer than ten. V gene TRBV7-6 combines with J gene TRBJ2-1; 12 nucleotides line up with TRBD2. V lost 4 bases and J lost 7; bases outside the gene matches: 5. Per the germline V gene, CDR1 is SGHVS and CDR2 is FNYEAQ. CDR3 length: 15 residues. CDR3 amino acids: CASSSSGLAGNEQFF. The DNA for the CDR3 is TGTGCCAGCAGCTCGAGCGGACTAGCGGGAAATGAGCAGTTCTTC.

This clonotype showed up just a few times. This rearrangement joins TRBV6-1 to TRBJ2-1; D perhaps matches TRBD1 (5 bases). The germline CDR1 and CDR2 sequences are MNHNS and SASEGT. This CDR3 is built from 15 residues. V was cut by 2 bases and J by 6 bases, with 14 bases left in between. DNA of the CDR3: TGTGCCAGCAGTGAAAGGGGATTAAGGGCCAATGAGCAGTTCTTC. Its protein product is CASSERGLRANEQFF.

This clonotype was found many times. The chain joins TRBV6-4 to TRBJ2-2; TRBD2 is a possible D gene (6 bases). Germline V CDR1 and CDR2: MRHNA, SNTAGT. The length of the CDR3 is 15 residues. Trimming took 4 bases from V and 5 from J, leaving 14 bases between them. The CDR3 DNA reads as TGTGCCAGCAGTGTGGAGCAGGGACTTACCGGGGAGCTGTTTTTT. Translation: CASSVEQGLTGELFF.

The CDR3 nucleotides read TGTGCCAGTAGAGACCAGGGTAGCAATAATTCACCCCTCCACTTT. Translating gives CASRDQGSNNSPLHF. The gene calls are TRBV19 and TRBJ1-6; weak D call: TRBD1 (5 bases). In germline, CDR1 is LNHDA, CDR2 SQIVND (reference sequence). This CDR3 region has 15 residues. V shed 6 bases and J shed 5 bases, with 14 bases lying between them.

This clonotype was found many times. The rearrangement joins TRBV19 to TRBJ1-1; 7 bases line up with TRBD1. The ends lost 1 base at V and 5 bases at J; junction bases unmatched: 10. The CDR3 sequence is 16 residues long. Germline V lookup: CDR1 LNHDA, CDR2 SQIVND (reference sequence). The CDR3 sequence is CASSIAPGGARTEAFF. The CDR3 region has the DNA TGTGCCAGTAGTATAGCCCCAGGGGGGGCGAGGACTGAAGCTTTCTTT.

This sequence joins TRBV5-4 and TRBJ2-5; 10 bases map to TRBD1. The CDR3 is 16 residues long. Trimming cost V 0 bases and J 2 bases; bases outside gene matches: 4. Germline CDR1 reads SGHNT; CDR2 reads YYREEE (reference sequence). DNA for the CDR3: TGTGCCAGCAGCTTGGGGGACAGGGGATCACAAGAGACCCAGTACTTC. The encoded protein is CASSLGDRGSQETQYF.

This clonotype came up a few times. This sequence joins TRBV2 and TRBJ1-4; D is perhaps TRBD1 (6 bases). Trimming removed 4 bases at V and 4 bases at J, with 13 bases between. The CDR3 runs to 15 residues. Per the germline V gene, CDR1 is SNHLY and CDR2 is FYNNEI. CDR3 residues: CASSALQGGNEKLFF. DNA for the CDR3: TGTGCCAGCAGTGCGCTACAGGGTGGTAATGAAAAACTGTTTTTT.

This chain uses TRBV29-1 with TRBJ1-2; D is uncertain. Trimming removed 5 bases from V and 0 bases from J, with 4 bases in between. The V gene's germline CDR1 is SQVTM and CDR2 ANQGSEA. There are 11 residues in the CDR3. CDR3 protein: CSVHANYGYTF. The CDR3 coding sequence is TGCAGCGTTCATGCTAACTATGGCTACACCTTC.

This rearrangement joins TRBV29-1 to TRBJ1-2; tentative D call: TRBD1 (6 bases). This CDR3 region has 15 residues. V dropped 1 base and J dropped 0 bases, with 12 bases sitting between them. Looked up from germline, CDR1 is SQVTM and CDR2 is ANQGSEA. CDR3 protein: CSVEGGPVANYGYTF. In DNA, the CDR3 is TGCAGCGTTGAAGGGGGGCCCGTTGCTAACTATGGCTACACCTTC.

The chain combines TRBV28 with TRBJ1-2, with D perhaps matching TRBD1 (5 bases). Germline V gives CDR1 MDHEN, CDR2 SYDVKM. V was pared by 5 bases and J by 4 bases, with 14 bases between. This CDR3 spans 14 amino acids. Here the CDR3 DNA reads TGTGCCAGCAGTCCGCCTTCGAGGGGCTATGGCTACACCTTC. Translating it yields CASSPPSRGYGYTF.

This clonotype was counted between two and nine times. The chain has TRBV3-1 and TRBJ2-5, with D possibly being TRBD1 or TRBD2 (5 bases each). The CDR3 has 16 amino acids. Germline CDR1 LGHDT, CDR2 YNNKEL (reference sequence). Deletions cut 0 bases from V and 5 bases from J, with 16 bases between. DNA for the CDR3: TGTGCCAGCAGCCAAGAGGGGGTGAGCCTGTCGGAGACCCAGTACTTC. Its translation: CASSQEGVSLSETQYF.

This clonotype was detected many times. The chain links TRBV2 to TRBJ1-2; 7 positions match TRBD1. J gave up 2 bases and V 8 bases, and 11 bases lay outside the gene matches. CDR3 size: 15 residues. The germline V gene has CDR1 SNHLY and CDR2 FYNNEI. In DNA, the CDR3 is TGTGCCAGCGGAGCGACAGGGTTGGAAAACTATGGCTACACCTTC. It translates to CASGATGLENYGYTF.

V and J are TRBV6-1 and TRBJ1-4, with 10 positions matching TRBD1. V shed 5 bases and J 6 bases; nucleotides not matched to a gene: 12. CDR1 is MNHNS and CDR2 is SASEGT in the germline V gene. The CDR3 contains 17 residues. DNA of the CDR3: TGTGCCAGCAGTTCGAGGGGACAGGGGATACCTCATGAAAAACTGTTTTTT. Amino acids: CASSSRGQGIPHEKLFF.

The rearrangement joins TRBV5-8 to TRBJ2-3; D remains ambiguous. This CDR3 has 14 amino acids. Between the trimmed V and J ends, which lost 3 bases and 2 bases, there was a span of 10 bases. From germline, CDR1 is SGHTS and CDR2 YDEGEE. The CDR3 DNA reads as TGTGCCAGCAGCTCGTCGGGTCACACAGATACGCAGTATTTT. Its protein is CASSSSGHTDTQYF.

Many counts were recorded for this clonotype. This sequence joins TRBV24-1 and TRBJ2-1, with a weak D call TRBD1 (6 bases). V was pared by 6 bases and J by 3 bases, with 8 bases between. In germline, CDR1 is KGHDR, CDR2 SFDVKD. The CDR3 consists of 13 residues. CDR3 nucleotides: TGTGCCACCAGTCTGGACAGCTACAATGAGCAGTTCTTC. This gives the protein CATSLDSYNEQFF.

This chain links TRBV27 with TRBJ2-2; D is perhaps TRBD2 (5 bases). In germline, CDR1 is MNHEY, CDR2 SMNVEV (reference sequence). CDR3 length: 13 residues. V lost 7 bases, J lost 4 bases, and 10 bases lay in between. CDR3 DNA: TGTGCCAGCATGCTAGCAGGCACCGGGGAGCTGTTTTTT. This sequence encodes CASMLAGTGELFF.

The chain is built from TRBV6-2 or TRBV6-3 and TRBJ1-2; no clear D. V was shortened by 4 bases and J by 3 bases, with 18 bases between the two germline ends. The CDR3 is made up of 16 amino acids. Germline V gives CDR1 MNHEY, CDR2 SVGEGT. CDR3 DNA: TGTGCCAGCAGTTCCCCCCGGACTCCTAGCGACTATGGCTACACCTTC. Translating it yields CASSSPRTPSDYGYTF.

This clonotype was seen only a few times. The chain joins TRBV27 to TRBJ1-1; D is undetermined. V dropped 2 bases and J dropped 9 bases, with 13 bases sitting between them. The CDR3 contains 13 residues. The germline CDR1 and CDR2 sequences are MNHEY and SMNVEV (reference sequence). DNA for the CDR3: TGTGCCAGCAGTTTAAGAGCTTCGCAGAAAGCTTTCTTT. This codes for CASSLRASQKAFF.